This is a list of T cell receptor beta chains from one sample in a study of blood T cells in healthy people across ages. Via MiXCR, TCRdb re-called the 5' RACE reads, giving one row per CDR3 protein. The sample holds about 1,500,000 distinct CDR3 sequences; 25% to 30% are singletons and the top ten take around 7.7%. Source material: blood. The receptors shown here come from a woman younger than 45 in good health. Each CDR3 is given with its conserved first and last residue. The D gene is left open where the match is weak. Clone sizes are given selectively: once, few, many, or a class where the clone is expanded.

len,abundance,j_gene,v_gene,d_gene,CDR3nt,CDR3aa
11,many,TRBJ2-7,TRBV29-1,NA,TGCAGCGTCGCGAAAGGCTACGAGCAGTACTTC,CSVAKGYEQYF
13,many,TRBJ2-7,TRBV9,NA,TGTGCCAGCAGCGTAGATGGGGGTTACGAGCAGTACTTC,CASSVDGGYEQYF
14,many,TRBJ2-6,TRBV28,NA,TGTGCCAGCGGACGGTACTCTGGGGCCAACGTCCTGACTTTC,CASGRYSGANVLTF
16,few,TRBJ2-7,TRBV20-1,NA,TGCAGTGCTAGGCGCCTAGTTGAGGGGATCCCCTACGAGCAGTACTTC,CSARRLVEGIPYEQYF
15,few,TRBJ2-5,TRBV7-2,NA,TGTGCCAGCAACTTAGGCCCGACAGGTACCGAGACCCAGTACTTC,CASNLGPTGTETQYF
13,NA,TRBJ1-2,TRBV20-1,NA,TGCAGTGCAAAGGGGGGCGGGGTTTATGGCTACACCTTC,CSAKGGGVYGYTF
13,NA,TRBJ1-1,TRBV27,NA,TGTGCCAGCAGTTTGCCCCATGCGGCTGAAGCTTTCTTT,CASSLPHAAEAFF
13,many,TRBJ2-3,TRBV24-1,NA,TGTGCCACCAGTGATCCCTCTACAGATACGCAGTATTTT,CATSDPSTDTQYF
15,NA,TRBJ2-1,TRBV5-1,TRBD2,TGCGCCAGCAGCTTGTCCCTAGCGGGGGCGGGTGAGCAGTTCTTC,CASSLSLAGAGEQFF
13,many,TRBJ1-1,TRBV9,NA,TGTGCCAGCAGCGTAGGGGGGGACACTGAAGCTTTCTTT,CASSVGGDTEAFF
15,NA,TRBJ2-4,TRBV25-1,NA,TGTGCCAGCAGTGCCTCGGAACTTGCCAAAAACATTCAGTACTTC,CASSASELAKNIQYF
11,many,TRBJ2-3,TRBV20-1,NA,TGCAGTGCCACCCCCGCAGATACGCAGTATTTT,CSATPADTQYF
15,NA,TRBJ2-7,TRBV7-2,NA,TGTGCCAGCAGCTTATTTACAGGCCCAAACTACGAGCAGTACTTC,CASSLFTGPNYEQYF
14,few,TRBJ1-6,TRBV14,NA,TGTGCCAGCAGCCAAGATGGGAGTAATTCACCCCTCCACTTT,CASSQDGSNSPLHF
14,NA,TRBJ2-5,TRBV9,NA,TGTGCCAGCAGCGTATCACCCCAACAAGAGACCCAGTACTTC,CASSVSPQQETQYF
14,few,TRBJ2-7,TRBV7-6,NA,TGTGCCAGCAGCTTAGGAGGGGCAGGGAATGAGCAGTACTTC,CASSLGGAGNEQYF
16,few,TRBJ2-7,TRBV28,TRBD2,TGTGCCAGCAGTTTATTTGCCCGGGACTACCGTGGCGAGCAGTACTTC,CASSLFARDYRGEQYF
18,few,TRBJ2-2,TRBV12-3/TRBV12-4,TRBD2,TGTGCCAGCAGTCTGGGACTAGCGGGGGGCTCAAACACCGGGGAGCTGTTTTTT,CASSLGLAGGSNTGELFF
16,NA,TRBJ1-5,TRBV5-5,TRBD1,TGTGCCAGCAACACCGGGACAGGGGGCAACGATCAGCCCCAGCATTTT,CASNTGTGGNDQPQHF
15,few,TRBJ2-1,TRBV5-5,NA,TGTGCCAGCGCGGGACAGCCCACCTTGGCGGAGACCCAGTTCTTC,CASAGQPTLAETQFF
18,many,TRBJ2-4,TRBV2,NA,TGTGCCAGCAGTGAAGAATTATTCACCCAGGGAGCCAAAAACATTCAGTACTTC,CASSEELFTQGAKNIQYF
15,NA,TRBJ2-7,TRBV2,TRBD2,TGTGCCAGCGGCCCCGGGACTAGCGGGACCTACGAGCAGTACTTC,CASGPGTSGTYEQYF
14,few,TRBJ1-5,TRBV6-1,NA,TGTGCCAGCAGTGCCGATTCCGGGGGACGGCCCCAGCATTTT,CASSADSGGRPQHF
13,NA,TRBJ1-5,TRBV20-1,NA,TGCAGTGCCGCGACCGACAGCAATCAGCCCCAGCATTTT,CSAATDSNQPQHF
16,NA,TRBJ1-5,TRBV15,TRBD1,TGTGCCACCAGCTCGACCGGGACAGGGTCGGGTCAGCCCCAGCATTTT,CATSSTGTGSGQPQHF
16,NA,TRBJ2-2,TRBV9,NA,TGTGCCAGCAGCGTAGGATGGAACCCGCACACCGGGGAGCTGTTTTTT,CASSVGWNPHTGELFF
12,NA,TRBJ1-1,TRBV3-1,NA,TGTGCCAGCGGGGAGCGTCGTGAGGAAGCTTTCTTT,CASGERREEAFF
14,few,TRBJ1-1,TRBV3-1,NA,TGTGCCAGCAGCCAGAATCAGGGAGGGACTGAAGCTTTCTTT,CASSQNQGGTEAFF
11,few,TRBJ2-5,TRBV29-1,NA,TGCAGCCTCCGCAGGGAAGAGACCCAGTACTTC,CSLRREETQYF
17,few,TRBJ2-3,TRBV25-1,TRBD2,TGTGCCAGCAGTGATAGCGGGGGAGGTCCTAGCACAGATACGCAGTATTTT,CASSDSGGGPSTDTQYF
15,NA,TRBJ1-4,TRBV7-2,TRBD1,TGTGCCAGCAGCCTTGCGGACAGGGACGGGGAAAAACTGTTTTTT,CASSLADRDGEKLFF
18,few,TRBJ2-3,TRBV28,NA,TGTGCCAGCAGTTTAGCGTTCGTCTCGAGGGGGGCGGCAGATACGCAGTATTTT,CASSLAFVSRGAADTQYF
17,few,TRBJ1-4,TRBV18,NA,TGTGCCAGCTCACGGCGTGAAGAGGGTAGGACTAATGAAAAACTGTTTTTT,CASSRREEGRTNEKLFF
19,few,TRBJ2-3,TRBV7-2,TRBD2,TGTGCCAGCAGCTCTAACGTCCTGCGTACTAGCGGGGTCACAGATACGCAGTATTTT,CASSSNVLRTSGVTDTQYF
14,many,TRBJ2-1,TRBV12-3/TRBV12-4,NA,TGTGCCAGCACCCCCGGGGGCGGGGTCAATGAGCAGTTCTTC,CASTPGGGVNEQFF
14,NA,TRBJ1-1,TRBV5-1,NA,TGCGCCAGCAGCAGGACTACCAAGGTCACTGAAGCTTTCTTT,CASSRTTKVTEAFF
13,few,TRBJ1-5,TRBV20-1,NA,TGCAGTGCTAGAAGGGACGGGGATCAGCCCCAGCATTTT,CSARRDGDQPQHF
15,NA,TRBJ2-2,TRBV24-1,NA,TGTGCCACCAGTGACCCGACAGAGAACACCGGGGAGCTGTTTTTT,CATSDPTENTGELFF
13,few,TRBJ2-3,TRBV9,NA,TGTGCCAGCAGCGGACAGAACGGGGATACGCAGTATTTT,CASSGQNGDTQYF
14,NA,TRBJ2-4,TRBV2,TRBD2,TGTGCCAGCAGGGAAGCGCGCGGGGGTAACATTCAGTACTTC,CASREARGGNIQYF
14,few,TRBJ1-1,TRBV27,NA,TGTGCCAGCAGGGGGCGCTTGGGAGGCACTGAAGCTTTCTTT,CASRGRLGGTEAFF
17,NA,TRBJ2-1,TRBV10-3,TRBD2,TGTGCCATCAGTGAGTCGGGAGCGGGAGAAATCTACAATGAGCAGTTCTTC,CAISESGAGEIYNEQFF
17,NA,TRBJ2-3,TRBV3-1,TRBD2,TGTGCCAGCAGCCAAGATCGCGTCAGGACTAGCAGTGATACGCAGTATTTT,CASSQDRVRTSSDTQYF
15,NA,TRBJ2-5,TRBV18,TRBD1,TGTGCCAGCTCACCAGAGGGGACAGGGGAACTGACCCAGTACTTC,CASSPEGTGELTQYF
12,NA,TRBJ1-5,TRBV20-1,NA,TGCAGTGCCACGGTGAACAATCAGCCCCAGCATTTT,CSATVNNQPQHF
10,few,TRBJ2-1,TRBV12-3/TRBV12-4,NA,TGTGCCAGCGGCCAATATGAGCAGTTCTTC,CASGQYEQFF
17,NA,TRBJ2-3,TRBV9,NA,TGTGCCAGCAGCGGAGAGCATAGCGGATTACTCACAGATACGCAGTATTTT,CASSGEHSGLLTDTQYF
16,few,TRBJ1-6,TRBV5-6,NA,TGTGCCAGCAGCTTCGGGGGAAGCGGGATTAATTCACCCCTCCACTTT,CASSFGGSGINSPLHF
12,many,TRBJ2-7,TRBV14,NA,TGTGCCAGCAGCTTGACCAAGGACGAGCAGTACTTC,CASSLTKDEQYF
17,NA,TRBJ2-3,TRBV20-1,NA,TGCAGTGCTAGAGATAAGTGGGCGGGGACTAGCACAGATACGCAGTATTTT,CSARDKWAGTSTDTQYF
11,few,TRBJ1-1,TRBV6-2/TRBV6-3,NA,TGTGCCAGCACCCAGGGCTCTGAAGCTTTCTTT,CASTQGSEAFF
17,few,TRBJ2-2,TRBV5-1,NA,TGCGCCGGACCGAAAGTACAGAGGGCGGGACTCACCGGGGAGCTGTTTTTT,CAGPKVQRAGLTGELFF
16,NA,TRBJ2-3,TRBV12-3/TRBV12-4,TRBD1,TGTGCCAGCAGTACCTTGACAGGGGGAGGCACAGATACGCAGTATTTT,CASSTLTGGGTDTQYF